This paragraph reports one T cell receptor beta chain. No antigen is known for it. No much larger clone is present one base from it, and per-base qualities are unavailable. The receptor library was made with the immunoSEQ multiplex PCR assay. In its TCRdb copy, this immuneACCESS table keeps in-frame sequences only and misses some clones. Where compared with another copy, unresolved V genes explain less than half of these, and the others have no known cause. The sample has about 77,000 clones on record, about 92% of them singletons. Of the sample, 2% to 3% falls within the top ten clones. This entry comes from a study of T cell changes during pregnancy in multiple sclerosis (dated by TCRdb to about 2019). With respect to the entire study: The study looked at changes in the T cell repertoire across pregnancy in women with multiple sclerosis.

The CDR3 has 14 amino acids, counting the end cysteine and phenylalanine. The read is trimmed to its CDR3 DNA, 42 bases read in frame from base 1. As encoded in the germline V gene, CDR1 is MNHNS while CDR2 is SASEGT. From V the trimming removes 6 bases and from J it removes 0 bases, while the gene matches leave 4 bases of the junction unaccounted for. The sequence came from a female donor in good health, enrolled as a control in a pregnancy study. The rearranged chain carries TRBV6-1 and TRBJ1-1; TRBD1 matches 7 bases in the middle. The sample here was peripheral blood, taken after pregnancy. The nucleotides are TGTGCCAGCAGGGGACAGATGATGAACACTGAAGCTTTCTTT. Translated, this is CASRGQMMNTEAFF.